This T cell receptor beta chain was profiled in a study of OX40 agonist ivuxolimab in advanced cancers. This table comes from immunoSEQ multiplex PCR, and its TCRdb copy is limited to in-frame clones, with some not included. The repertoire holds some 22,000 clones, with around 67% as singletons. CDR3 length: 12 residues. The V end was cut by 2 bases, the J end by 7 bases, with 10 bases between. Per the germline V gene, CDR1 is SGHNT and CDR2 is YYREEE (reference sequence). The receptor's source is an adult with an advanced solid tumor such as melanoma, head and neck, liver or kidney cancer. This material consisted of CD4+ or CD8+ T cells sorted from blood, taken in a trial of the OX40 agonist ivuxolimab. The rearrangement joins TRBV5-4 to TRBJ2-7, with D hard to call. The CDR3: CASSFGSQEQYF. The DNA of the CDR3 is TGTGCCAGCAGCTTCGGATCGCAGGAGCAGTACTTC.